This is a list of T cell receptor beta chains from one sample in a study of cytotoxic CD8 clonotypes in ibrutinib-treated CLL. Using immunoSEQ multiplex PCR, the repertoire was profiled, and TCRdb retains in-frame clones only, with some absent. The sample holds about 44,000 clones, about 70% seen once. The material was PBMCs, obtained after 12 months of ibrutinib treatment. Receptors were obtained from a human donor with chronic lymphocytic leukemia. The CDR3 runs from the conserved cysteine through the conserved F or W. D genes are given only for firm matches. Clone size is not always given. Where it is, it says once, few, many or a class for expanded clones.

d_gene	abundance	v_gene	j_gene	CDR3aa	CDR3nt
TRBD2	-	TRBV7-2	TRBJ2-7	CASALTSSPEQYF	TGTGCCAGCGCTTTGACTAGCTCCCCCGAGCAGTACTTC
-	-	TRBV5-8	TRBJ2-2	CASSLEGLGELFF	TGTGCCAGCAGCTTGGAAGGGCTCGGGGAGCTGTTTTTT
TRBD2	-	TRBV7-2	TRBJ2-3	CASSLAGTSADTQYF	TGTGCCAGCAGCCTTGCCGGGACTAGCGCAGATACGCAGTATTTT
TRBD1	-	TRBV28	TRBJ2-7	CASSSHRGRRF	TGTGCCAGCAGTTCTCACAGGGGGAGAAGGTTC
-	-	TRBV7-7	TRBJ2-1	CASSLTSGYEQFF	TGTGCCAGCAGCTTAACATCGGGCTATGAGCAGTTCTTC
-	-	TRBV21-1	TRBJ1-1	CASRRCVDTIRTEAFF	TGTGCCAGCAGGAGATGTGTAGACACAATTCGCACTGAAGCTTTCTTT
-	once	TRBV27	TRBJ1-3	CASRFLGQGNTIYF	TGTGCCAGCAGATTTCTGGGGCAAGGAAACACCATATATTTT
-	-	TRBV9	TRBJ2-5	CASSVGWGTETQYF	TGTGCCAGCAGCGTAGGGTGGGGGACGGAGACCCAGTACTTC
-	-	TRBV5-6	TRBJ2-7	CASSLAGADLYEQYF	TGTGCCAGCAGCTTGGCAGGGGCGGATTTATACGAGCAGTACTTC
-	-	TRBV25-1	TRBJ2-1	CASRSDTHNEQFF	TGTGCCAGCAGATCGGACACACACAATGAGCAGTTCTTC
-	-	TRBV30	TRBJ1-1	CAWNRQKGAFF	TGTGCCTGGAATCGGCAAAAGGGAGCTTTCTTT
TRBD1	-	TRBV5-6	TRBJ1-5	CASSTGGWGNQPQHF	TGTGCCAGCAGTACAGGGGGCTGGGGCAATCAGCCCCAGCATTTT
TRBD2	-	TRBV11-2	TRBJ2-1	CASSSGLAGGSPFF	TGTGCCAGCAGCTCGGGACTAGCGGGAGGGAGTCCGTTCTTC
TRBD2	-	TRBV6-6	TRBJ2-3	CASRLNGRVTDTQYF	TGTGCCAGCAGGTTGAACGGGAGGGTCACAGATACGCAGTATTTT
-	-	TRBV19	TRBJ2-3	CASSRVGPTDTQYF	TGTGCCAGTAGCCGGGTAGGACCCACAGATACGCAGTATTTT
TRBD2	once	TRBV11-2	TRBJ2-1	CASSSGLAGLNEQFF	TGTGCCAGCAGCTCGGGACTAGCGGGACTCAATGAGCAGTTCTTC
TRBD1	-	TRBV9	TRBJ1-4	CASSVAGTDLNEKLFF	TGTGCCAGCAGCGTAGCCGGGACAGACCTAAATGAAAAACTGTTTTTT
-	once	TRBV6-6	TRBJ1-5	CASGWNQPQHF	TGTGCCAGCGGTTGGAATCAGCCCCAGCATTTT
-	few	TRBV6-5	TRBJ1-1	CASRSSGGGFEAFF	TGTGCCAGCAGGTCGTCGGGCGGGGGTTTTGAAGCTTTCTTT
-	-	TRBV7-8	TRBJ2-7	CASSSRMTSAPVPKQYF	TGTGCCAGCAGCTCCAGGATGACTAGTGCCCCCGTCCCGAAGCAGTACTTC
-	-	TRBV6-5	TRBJ1-1	CASSFNTAVNTEAFF	TGTGCCAGCAGTTTTAATACGGCGGTGAACACTGAAGCTTTCTTT
-	-	TRBV11-2	TRBJ1-5	CASSLESGVGQPQHF	TGTGCCAGCAGCTTAGAATCTGGGGTGGGTCAGCCCCAGCATTTT
TRBD1	few	TRBV29-1	TRBJ1-1	CSAGVDRQIEAFF	TGCAGCGCTGGGGTGGACAGGCAGATTGAAGCTTTCTTT
-	-	TRBV2	TRBJ2-1	CASRQSPSYNEQFF	TGTGCCAGCCGACAGTCTCCCTCCTACAATGAGCAGTTCTTC
-	-	TRBV6-4	TRBJ2-3	CASSDLLLSGPDTQYF	TGTGCCAGCAGTGACTTACTTCTTTCAGGGCCAGATACGCAGTATTTT
-	-	TRBV7-2	TRBJ2-7	CASSLDMVSYF	TGTGCCAGCAGCTTAGATATGGTCTCGTACTTC
-	few	TRBV10-3	TRBJ1-1	CAISEPTQVTTEAFF	TGTGCCATCAGTGAGCCGACCCAGGTAACGACTGAAGCTTTCTTT
TRBD2	-	TRBV19	TRBJ2-2	CASTDPLAGNTGELFF	TGTGCCAGTACCGACCCCTTAGCGGGGAACACCGGGGAGCTGTTTTTT
-	-	TRBV7-2	TRBJ1-2	CASSPRNGGYTF	TGTGCCAGCAGCCCTCGAAACGGTGGCTACACCTTC
TRBD2	-	TRBV7-9	TRBJ2-1	CASSQLLAGVNEQFF	TGTGCCAGCAGCCAATTACTAGCGGGAGTTAATGAGCAGTTCTTC
-	-	TRBV7-9	TRBJ1-4	CASSANEKLFF	TGTGCCAGCAGCGCCAATGAAAAACTGTTTTTT
-	-	TRBV9	TRBJ1-1	CASSASGGMNTEAFF	TGTGCCAGCAGCGCTAGTGGGGGGATGAACACTGAAGCTTTCTTT
-	-	TRBV5-6	TRBJ2-7	CASSLRGEQYF	TGTGCCAGCAGCTTGCGTGGCGAGCAGTACTTC
TRBD1	-	TRBV5-6	TRBJ2-1	CASSFGTGNEQFF	TGTGCCAGCAGCTTCGGGACAGGGAATGAGCAGTTCTTC
-	-	TRBV27	TRBJ2-7	CASVGPRDYEQYF	TGTGCCAGCGTCGGACCGCGTGACTACGAGCAGTACTTC
-	-	TRBV28	TRBJ2-3	CASSSVTDTQYF	TGTGCCAGCAGTTCCGTCACAGATACGCAGTATTTT
TRBD2	-	TRBV7-2	TRBJ2-7	CASSLVVLAGHYEQYF	TGTGCCAGCAGCTTAGTTGTGCTAGCGGGGCACTACGAGCAGTACTTC
TRBD1	-	TRBV15	TRBJ2-1	CATRAEWTGSYNEQFF	TGTGCCACCAGAGCAGAGTGGACAGGGTCCTACAATGAGCAGTTCTTC
TRBD2	-	TRBV18	TRBJ2-7	CASSPPGTSGMVYEQYF	TGTGCCAGCTCACCACCTGGGACTAGCGGGATGGTCTACGAGCAGTACTTC
-	few	TRBV27	TRBJ2-7	CASSPLDGTYEQYF	TGTGCCAGCAGTCCTCTGGACGGTACCTACGAGCAGTACTTC
-	-	TRBV19	TRBJ2-7	CASSTPTGLSSYEQYF	TGTGCCAGTAGTACCCCGACAGGACTAAGCTCCTACGAGCAGTACTTC
-	-	TRBV6-5	TRBJ1-5	CASRTGLGQPQHF	TGTGCCAGCAGAACGGGACTCGGGCAGCCCCAGCATTTT
TRBD1	few	TRBV5-1	TRBJ1-1	CASSPGTGNTEAFF	TGCGCCAGCAGCCCAGGGACAGGTAACACTGAAGCTTTCTTT
TRBD2	-	TRBV18	TRBJ2-2	CASSPTSGRALTGELFF	TGTGCCAGCTCTCCGACTAGCGGGAGGGCTCTCACCGGGGAGCTGTTTTTT
-	-	TRBV6-1	TRBJ1-1	CASSRTVNTEAFF	TGTGCCAGCAGTCGGACAGTCAACACTGAAGCTTTCTTT
TRBD1	-	TRBV4-1	TRBJ1-4	CASSQEGTGIEKLFF	TGCGCCAGCAGCCAAGAGGGGACAGGTATAGAAAAACTGTTTTTT
-	few	TRBV7-2	TRBJ1-4	CASSGRNDEKLFF	TGTGCCAGCAGCGGAAGGAACGATGAAAAACTGTTTTTT
-	-	TRBV18	TRBJ1-1	CASSPRVENTEAFF	TGTGCCAGCTCACCCAGGGTAGAGAACACTGAAGCTTTCTTT